This T cell receptor (beta chain) was captured in a study of long-term antiretroviral therapy in people with HIV. At survey level, the immunoSEQ assay was run in its v3.0 version. The repertoire was sequenced with immunoSEQ multiplex PCR; TCRdb's copy has only in-frame clones and lacks some. The sample carries some 22,000 clones, around four fifths recorded once. The sequencing used unsorted PBMCs, collected about 4 years after starting antiretroviral therapy. The clonotype was recovered from a man aged 18 to 29 with HIV.

The CDR3 is CASSITGDRGWDSPLHF. CDR3 coding DNA: TGTGCCAGTAGTATTACCGGGGACAGGGGCTGGGATTCACCCCTCCACTTT. J is TRBJ1-6 and V is TRBV19; 10 nucleotides align to TRBD1. Germline V lookup: CDR1 LNHDA, CDR2 SQIVND (reference sequence). The ends lost 3 bases at V and 8 bases at J; junction bases unmatched: 10. CDR3 length: 17 amino acids.